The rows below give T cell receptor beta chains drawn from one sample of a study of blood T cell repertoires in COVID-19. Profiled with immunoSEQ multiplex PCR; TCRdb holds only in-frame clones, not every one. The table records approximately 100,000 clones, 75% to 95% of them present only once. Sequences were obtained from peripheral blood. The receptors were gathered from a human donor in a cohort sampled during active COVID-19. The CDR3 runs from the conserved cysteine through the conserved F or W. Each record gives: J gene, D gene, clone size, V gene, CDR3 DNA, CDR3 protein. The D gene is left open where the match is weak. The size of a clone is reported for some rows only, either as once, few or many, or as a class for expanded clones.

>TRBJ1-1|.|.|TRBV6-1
TGTGCCAGCAGTGAAGCGGGGGGTCGGGGAGGGACTGAAGCTTTCTTT
CASSEAGGRGGTEAFF
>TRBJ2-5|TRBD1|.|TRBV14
TGTGCCAGCAGCCGAAACAGGGGCCAAGAGACCCAGTACTTC
CASSRNRGQETQYF
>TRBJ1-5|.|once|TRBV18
TGTGCCAGCTCACCATTAGATCTGGGGGCTACTCAGCCCCAGCATTTT
CASSPLDLGATQPQHF
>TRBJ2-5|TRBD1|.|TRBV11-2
TGTGCCAGCAGCTTTTTTGACAGGGATGGAGCTGAGACCCAGTACTTC
CASSFFDRDGAETQYF
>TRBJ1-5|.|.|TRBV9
TGTGCCAGCAGCGTAGGCCAGTATAGCAATCAGCCCCAGCATTTT
CASSVGQYSNQPQHF
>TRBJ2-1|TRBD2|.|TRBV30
TGTGCCTGGAAGCGACTAGCGGGGAACAATGAGCAGTTCTTC
CAWKRLAGNNEQFF
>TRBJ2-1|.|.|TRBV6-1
TGTGCCAGCAGTGACGACTATACCTACAATGAGCAGTTCTTC
CASSDDYTYNEQFF
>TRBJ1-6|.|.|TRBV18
TGTGCCAGCTCCCGCGGGTATACTAACAATTCACCCCTCCACTTT
CASSRGYTNNSPLHF
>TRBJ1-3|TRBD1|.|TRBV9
TGTGCCAGCAGCATCAGGGGGGCAGGGGACACCATATATTTT
CASSIRGAGDTIYF
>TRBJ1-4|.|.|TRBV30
TGTGCCCGGGGGGCTGCCGGGGTCCCTAATGAAAAACTGTTTTTT
CARGAAGVPNEKLFF
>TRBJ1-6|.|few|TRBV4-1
TGCGCCAGCAGCCAAGACCCCACAGGGTATAATTCACCCCTCCACTTT
CASSQDPTGYNSPLHF
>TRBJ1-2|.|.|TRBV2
TGTGCCAGCAGCCCGGATGCGGGGGCTGGCTACACCTTC
CASSPDAGAGYTF
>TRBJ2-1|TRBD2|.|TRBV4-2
TGTGCCAGCACCCAGGTTGAAGCGGGAGAAAGACACAATGAGCAGTTCTTC
CASTQVEAGERHNEQFF
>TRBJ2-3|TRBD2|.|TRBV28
TGTGCCAGCAGTTCTAGCGGGAGTGGATCAGATACGCAGTATTTT
CASSSSGSGSDTQYF
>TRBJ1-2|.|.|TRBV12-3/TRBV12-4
TGTGCCAGCAGTGTAGGACAGAAATACACCTTC
CASSVGQKYTF
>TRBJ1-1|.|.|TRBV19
TGTGCCAGTAAATCTTCCAGGGCCTACGTGAACACTGAAGCTTTCTTT
CASKSSRAYVNTEAFF
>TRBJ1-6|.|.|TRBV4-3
TGCGCCAGCAGCCAAGGGACAGCAGCGAGCTCCTATAATTCACCCCTCCACTTT
CASSQGTAASSYNSPLHF
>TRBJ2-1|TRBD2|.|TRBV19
TGTGCCAGTAGTATAGGATCAAGCGGGGGGTTCCATGAGCAGTTCTTC
CASSIGSSGGFHEQFF
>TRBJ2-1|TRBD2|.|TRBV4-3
TGCGCCAGCAGCCAGACTAGCGGGAGCGCCCGTGAGCAGTTCTTC
CASSQTSGSAREQFF
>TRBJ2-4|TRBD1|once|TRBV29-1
TGCAGCGTTCGAACAGGGGGACGTAACATTCAGTACTTC
CSVRTGGRNIQYF
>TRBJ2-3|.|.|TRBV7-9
TGTGCCAGCAGCTCAAACACAGATACGCAGTATTTT
CASSSNTDTQYF
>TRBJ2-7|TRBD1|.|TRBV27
TGTGCCAGCAGTTTGGCCGGGACAGGGATCGACGAGCAGTACTTC
CASSLAGTGIDEQYF
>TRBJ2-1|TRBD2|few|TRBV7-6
TGTGCCAGCAGCTTCACTAGCGGGGGTTACAATGAGCAGTTCTTC
CASSFTSGGYNEQFF
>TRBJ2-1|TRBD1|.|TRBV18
TGTGCCAGCTCACCACCGGGACAGATGGGGAACAATGAGCAGTTCTTC
CASSPPGQMGNNEQFF
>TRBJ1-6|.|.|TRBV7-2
TGTGCCAGCAGCTTAGCGATCAGCGGGGGTTCACCCCTCCACTTT
CASSLAISGGSPLHF
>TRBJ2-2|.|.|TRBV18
TGTGCCAGCTCACCAGCCCAGGGGAACACCGGGGAGCTGTTTTTT
CASSPAQGNTGELFF
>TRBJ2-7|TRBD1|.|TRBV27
TGTGCCAGCAGTTTACGACCGGGACAGGGGTATGTCATTGACTACGAGCAGTACTTC
CASSLRPGQGYVIDYEQYF
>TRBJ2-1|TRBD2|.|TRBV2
TGTGCCAGGGCCTCGGGAGGCATGGTGGACTACAATGAGCAGTTCTTC
CARASGGMVDYNEQFF
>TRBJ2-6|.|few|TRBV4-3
TGCGCCAGCAGCCAAGATGTAGCTGAACCCTCTGGGGCCAACGTCCTGACTTTC
CASSQDVAEPSGANVLTF
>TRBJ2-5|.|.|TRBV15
TGTGCCACCAGCAGAGATTTGACAGAAGAGACCCAGTACTTC
CATSRDLTEETQYF
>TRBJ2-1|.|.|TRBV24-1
TGTGCCACCAGTGATTTTACGGGAAGAGGGAATGAGCAGTTCTTC
CATSDFTGRGNEQFF
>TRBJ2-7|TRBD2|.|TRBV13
TGTGCCAGCAGCACCTTGGCAGCGGGGTACGAGCAGTACTTC
CASSTLAAGYEQYF
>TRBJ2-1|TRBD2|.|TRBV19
TGTGCCAGTAGTATAGGGGTTAGCGGGAGACTTAATAGGGGGCAGTTCTTC
CASSIGVSGRLNRGQFF
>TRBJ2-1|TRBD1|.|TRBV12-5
TGTGCTAGTGCCGTCATACAGGGGGCCTCCTACAATGAGCAGTTCTTC
CASAVIQGASYNEQFF
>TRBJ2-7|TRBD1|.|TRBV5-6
TGTGCCAGCACCTCGACAGGGGTTTACGAGCAGTACTTC
CASTSTGVYEQYF
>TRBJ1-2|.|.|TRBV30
TGTGCCTGGAGTGCCGATCACAGGGTTGGCTACACCTTC
CAWSADHRVGYTF
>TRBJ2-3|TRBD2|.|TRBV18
TGTGCCAGCTCCCTGTCGAATAGCGGGAGTACTAGCACAGATACGCAGTATTTT
CASSLSNSGSTSTDTQYF